Following are 21 T cell receptor beta chains from one sample sequenced in a study. One entry per CDR3 protein results from TCRdb running MiXCR on the 5' RACE reads. The sample shows 35,000 to 50,000 distinct CDR3 sequences, around 28% of them seen only once. The sequenced material came from tumor-infiltrating memory CD4+ T cells sorted from the breast tumor. As to subset: memory CD4+ T cells, CD4+CD45RO+CD25-. Receptors were obtained from a female donor with breast cancer.

Details on this clonotype: A much larger clonotype is one base distant, so this may be a read error. This rearrangement joins TRBV5-1 to TRBJ2-7; D gene ambiguous. This CDR3 spans 13 amino acids. Trimming pared 5 bases from V and 3 bases from J, leaving 12 bases between. Germline CDR1 is SGHRS and CDR2 is YFSETQ. CDR3 bases: TGCGCCAGCAGGCCCGACGGCAACTACGAGCAGTACTTC. As protein: CASRPDGNYEQYF. Full variable domain (outside the CDR3, taken from reference TRBV5-1 and TRBJ2-7): KAGVTQTPRYLIKTRGQQVTLSCSPISGHRSVSWYQQTPGQGLQFLFEYFSETQRNKGNFPGRFSGRQFSNSRSEMNVSTLELGDSALYLCASRPDGNYEQYFGPGTRLTVT.

V gene TRBV7-9 combines with J gene TRBJ2-1; 8 bases are a match to TRBD1. This CDR3 spans 15 amino acids. CDR1 SEHNR and CDR2 FQNEAQ come from the germline V gene (reference sequence). Unmatched junction bases numbered 10, after V lost 2 bases and J lost 10 bases. Here the CDR3 reads CASSLSRAGTGEQFF. The CDR3 DNA reads TGTGCCAGCAGCTTATCCAGGGCCGGGACAGGCGAGCAGTTCTTC.

This clonotype was seen only a few times. V gene TRBV4-1 combines with J gene TRBJ2-2; D is undetermined. The CDR3 covers 16 residues. CDR1 is MGHRA and CDR2 is YSYEKL in the germline V gene. With 2 bases removed from V and 6 bases from J, the gap between germline ends came to 16 bases. CDR3 DNA sequence: TGCGCCAGCAGCCAACCCGATCAAGGAAAGGCCGGGGAGCTGTTTTTT. Its protein is CASSQPDQGKAGELFF.

The V gene is TRBV6-5, the J gene TRBJ2-7; possible D gene TRBD1, 6 bases. The CDR3 totals 16 residues. Trimming took 5 bases from V and 0 from J, leaving 17 bases between them. Germline V lookup: CDR1 MNHEY, CDR2 SVGAGI. CDR3 amino acids: CASSNPPQGRSYEQYF. In nucleotides, the CDR3 is TGTGCCAGCAGTAACCCCCCACAGGGTCGCTCCTACGAGCAGTACTTC.

This clonotype was counted many times. The genes are TRBV12-3 or TRBV12-4 and TRBJ2-1; 10 bases match TRBD1. The CDR3 contains 17 residues. Germline trimming cut 5 bases from V and 1 base from J; bases unmatched to any gene: 8. The CDR3 loop reads CASSRTGTGASYNEQFF. In nucleotides, the CDR3 is TGTGCCAGCAGTAGAACCGGGACAGGGGCTTCCTACAATGAGCAGTTCTTC.

The chain is built from TRBV2 and TRBJ1-1; D gene unclear. Trimming took 10 bases from V and 3 from J, leaving 9 bases between them. CDR1 and CDR2 (germline): SNHLY, FYNNEI. The CDR3 covers 11 residues. The CDR3 is CATLQYTEAFF. The CDR3 DNA reads as TGTGCCACCTTACAGTACACTGAAGCTTTCTTT.

This chain links TRBV27 with TRBJ2-7; D is unclear. V lost 11 bases and J 5 bases, leaving 13 bases between the germline ends. The CDR3 runs to 11 residues. Germline CDR1 reads MNHEY; CDR2 reads SMNVEV (reference sequence). CDR3 region: CAVGSNHEQYF. In nucleotides, the CDR3 is TGTGCCGTGGGTAGCAACCACGAGCAGTACTTC.

V and J are TRBV7-9 and TRBJ1-1; D might be TRBD1 (5 bases). Deletions cut 5 bases from V and 0 bases from J, with 10 bases between. Germline V lookup: CDR1 SEHNR, CDR2 FQNEAQ (reference sequence). The CDR3 extends over 14 amino acids. The CDR3 DNA follows: TGTGCCAGCAGCGAAATGGGGGTGAACACTGAAGCTTTCTTT. It encodes CASSEMGVNTEAFF.

The chain couples TRBV27 to TRBJ2-1, with 11 bases lining up with TRBD1. With 6 bases clipped from V and 7 bases from J, the junction kept 17 bases outside the gene matches. The CDR3 is made up of 18 amino acids. Looked up from germline, CDR1 is MNHEY and CDR2 is SMNVEV (reference sequence). The CDR3 DNA reads as TGTGCCAGCAGACCTCGGAATTATCGGGACAGGGGGAAAAATGAGCAGTTCTTC. Encoded protein: CASRPRNYRDRGKNEQFF.

The DNA of the CDR3 is TGTGCCAGCAGTTTCGGGACGGCCTACGAGCAGTACTTC. Protein product: CASSFGTAYEQYF. This chain connects TRBV7-2 to TRBJ2-7; the D gene could be TRBD1 or TRBD2 (5 bases each). Trimming cost V 6 bases and J 2 bases, with 11 bases left between them. Germline V lookup: CDR1 SGHTA, CDR2 FQGNSA. CDR3 length: 13 residues.

Only a few counts were recorded for this clonotype. The chain is built from TRBV11-3 and TRBJ2-3; D might be TRBD2 (6 bases). The CDR3 is 14 amino acids. Trimming stripped 3 bases from V and 5 bases from J, with 12 bases between. In germline, CDR1 is SGHNT, CDR2 YENEEA. The CDR3 DNA sequence: TGTGCCAGCAGCTTGGCCTCGGAGGGAGATACGCAGTATTTT. This translates into CASSLASEGDTQYF.

Ten or more counts support this clonotype. The chain couples TRBV6-5 to TRBJ2-5; D is perhaps TRBD1 (6 bases). The CDR3 extends over 15 amino acids. V lost 1 base and J lost 4, with 13 bases in between. CDR1 and CDR2 from the germline V gene are MNHEY and SVGAGI. This chain's CDR3 is CASSYYGQGLETQYF. The CDR3 nucleotides are TGTGCCAGCAGTTACTATGGTCAGGGGCTAGAGACCCAGTACTTC.

CDR3 sequence reads: CSARDRRRAGMFNEQFF. In nucleotides, the CDR3 is TGCAGTGCTAGAGATAGGCGAAGAGCGGGAATGTTCAATGAGCAGTTCTTC. This chain links TRBV20-1 with TRBJ2-1; 7 nucleotides align to TRBD2. Germline CDR1 DFQATT, CDR2 SNEGSKA (reference sequence). J lost 6 bases, V lost 0 bases, and 14 bases had no gene match. The length of the CDR3 is 17 residues.

This clonotype was observed many times. This chain connects TRBV7-9 to TRBJ2-1; unclear D gene. This CDR3 contains 12 residues. Germline V lookup: CDR1 SEHNR, CDR2 FQNEAQ (reference sequence). Trimming pared 6 bases from V and 9 bases from J, leaving 12 bases between. CDR3 DNA sequence: TGTGCCAGCAGTAGACCGCCTGGTGAGCAGTTCTTC. Encoded protein: CASSRPPGEQFF.

Only a few counts were recorded for this clonotype. CDR3: CASSHGGSNQPQHF. Here the CDR3 DNA reads TGTGCCAGCAGCCATGGGGGTTCCAATCAGCCCCAGCATTTT. J is TRBJ1-5 and V is TRBV9, with TRBD1 as a possible D gene (5 bases). V shed 4 bases and J shed 3 bases, with 11 bases lying between them. CDR1 and CDR2 (germline): SGDLS, YYNGEE. The CDR3 loop spans 14 amino acids. Filled out from reference TRBV9 and TRBJ1-5, the complete variable domain reads DSGVTQTPKHLITATGQRVTLRCSPRSGDLSVYWYQQSLDQGLQFLIQYYNGEERAKGNILERFSAQQFPDLHSELNLSSLELGDSALYFCASSHGGSNQPQHFGDGTRLSIL.

This chain connects TRBV4-2 to TRBJ2-3, with D uncertain. CDR3 length: 15 residues. V was shortened by 4 bases and J by 1 base, with 12 bases between the two germline ends. Germline lookup yields CDR1 LGHNA and CDR2 YNFKEQ. The CDR3, as DNA: TGTGCCAGCAGCCTGGCTATCCTCGGCACAGATACGCAGTATTTT. The encoded protein is CASSLAILGTDTQYF.

This clonotype was counted at least ten times. The V gene is TRBV4-1, the J gene TRBJ1-5; D is perhaps TRBD1 (5 bases). V was trimmed by 2 bases and J by 4 bases, leaving 12 bases between them. Germline lookup yields CDR1 MGHRA and CDR2 YSYEKL. This CDR3 comprises 15 residues. CDR3 coding DNA: TGCGCCAGCAGCCAAATAGGGGCAGATAATCAGCCCCAGCATTTT. It is translated as CASSQIGADNQPQHF.

The rearrangement joins TRBV27 to TRBJ2-1; a weak D match, TRBD2 (5 bases). CDR1 is MNHEY and CDR2 is SMNVEV in the germline V gene (reference sequence). V lost 7 bases and J lost 5, with 9 bases in between. CDR3 size: 12 residues. CDR3 loop: CASTGLNNEQFF. CDR3 nucleotides: TGTGCCAGCACAGGACTTAACAATGAGCAGTTCTTC.

This clonotype was detected ten times or more. The V gene is TRBV5-1, the J gene TRBJ1-2; 9 nucleotides line up with TRBD1. CDR3 length equals 17 residues. The V gene's germline CDR1 is SGHRS and CDR2 YFSETQ. J gave up 2 bases and V 0 bases, and 8 bases lay outside the gene matches. CDR3 amino acids: CASSLGPAGTGNYGYTF. The CDR3 region has the DNA TGCGCCAGCAGCTTGGGGCCGGCCGGGACAGGGAACTATGGCTACACCTTC.

The chain is built from TRBV20-1 and TRBJ2-1, with 8 bases aligning to TRBD1. CDR1 is DFQATT, CDR2 SNEGSKA, per germline (reference sequence). CDR3 size: 15 residues. V lost 3 bases and J lost 7; bases outside the gene matches: 11. The CDR3 protein is CSASDRQGASNEQFF. CDR3 nucleotide sequence: TGCAGTGCTAGTGATAGGCAGGGGGCGTCGAATGAGCAGTTCTTC.

This clonotype was picked up a small number of times. The chain has TRBV6-5 and TRBJ1-2; D possibly corresponds to TRBD1 (5 bases). Germline V lookup: CDR1 MNHEY, CDR2 SVGAGI. V lost 0 bases and J 1 base, leaving 12 bases between the germline ends. The CDR3 loop spans 16 amino acids. The CDR3 coding sequence is TGTGCCAGCAGTTACTCGAGGGCAGGGCGTAACTATGGCTACACCTTC. It codes for CASSYSRAGRNYGYTF.